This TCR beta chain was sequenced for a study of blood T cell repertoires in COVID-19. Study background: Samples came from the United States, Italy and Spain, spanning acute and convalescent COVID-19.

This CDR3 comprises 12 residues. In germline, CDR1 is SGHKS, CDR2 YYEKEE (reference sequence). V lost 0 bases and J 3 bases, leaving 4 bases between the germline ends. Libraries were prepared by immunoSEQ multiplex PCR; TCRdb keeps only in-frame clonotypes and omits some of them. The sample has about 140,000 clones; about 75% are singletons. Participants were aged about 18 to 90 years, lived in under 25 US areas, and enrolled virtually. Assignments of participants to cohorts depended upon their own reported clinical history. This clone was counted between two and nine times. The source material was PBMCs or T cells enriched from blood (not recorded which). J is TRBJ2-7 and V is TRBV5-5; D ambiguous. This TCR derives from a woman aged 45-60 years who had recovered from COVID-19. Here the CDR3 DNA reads TGTGCCAGCAGCTTGGTTTACTACGAGCAGTACTTC. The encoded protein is CASSLVYYEQYF.